The 26 T cell receptor beta chains listed next were all sequenced from one sample in a study of blood T cell repertoires in COVID-19 (dated by TCRdb to about 2020). The method behind the library was the immunoSEQ multiplex PCR assay. TCRdb obtained this table from immuneACCESS and retained in-frame rearrangements with V and J assigned. These tables miss some clones; where compared with another copy, unresolved V genes account for less than half of the shortfall, and the remainder is unexplained. The sample table contains 150,000 to 200,000 clones; only one count was recorded for about 92% of them. The biggest ten clones account for over 15% of the sample. Sequencing was performed on peripheral blood. The receptors come from a man aged 55 to 70 with active or convalescent COVID-19.

The rearrangement links TRBV5-1 to TRBJ1-1, with 8 bases matching TRBD1. Losses at the gene ends were 0 bases for V and 7 bases for J; bases not matched to a gene: 5. Per the germline V gene, CDR1 is SGHRS and CDR2 is YFSETQ. CDR3 length: 14 amino acids. The CDR3 DNA sequence: TGCGCCAGCAGCTTGGGGGCAGGGGGCAATGAAGCTTTCTTT. This encodes CASSLGAGGNEAFF. The full variable domain, rest sourced from reference TRBV5-1 and TRBJ1-1, is KAGVTQTPRYLIKTRGQQVTLSCSPISGHRSVSWYQQTPGQGLQFLFEYFSETQRNKGNFPGRFSGRQFSNSRSEMNVSTLELGDSALYLCASSLGAGGNEAFFGQGTRLTVV.

This clone was found once. The chain joins TRBV7-8 to TRBJ1-1; maybe TRBD1 (5 bases). CDR1 and CDR2 from the germline V gene are SGHVS and FQNEAQ. The CDR3 loop spans 14 amino acids. The V end lost 4 bases, the J end lost 5 bases, and 14 bases lay between the germline ends. CDR3 protein: CASSSQGVRTEAFF. CDR3 DNA: TGTGCCAGCAGCTCGCAAGGGGTGAGGACTGAAGCTTTCTTT.

The V gene is TRBV28, the J gene TRBJ1-2; 10 bases are a match to TRBD1. The trim removed 1 base at V and 7 bases at J, leaving 3 bases unmatched. Germline V gives CDR1 MDHEN, CDR2 SYDVKM. The CDR3 spans 14 residues. CDR3 sequence (DNA): TGTGCCAGCAGTTTATCGGACAGGGGGTTTGGCTACACCTTC. Translating it yields CASSLSDRGFGYTF.

The chain is built from TRBV5-8 and TRBJ1-5, with D perhaps TRBD1 (5 bases). The CDR3 has 17 residues. V gave up 0 bases and J gave up 0 bases, with 13 bases separating them. The germline CDR1 and CDR2 sequences are SGHTS and YDEGEE. The CDR3 here is CASSLATRTNSNQPQHF. The CDR3 bases are TGTGCCAGCAGCTTGGCCACCAGGACAAATAGCAATCAGCCCCAGCATTTT.

V and J are TRBV19 and TRBJ2-5; 7 nucleotides align to TRBD1. The junction had 6 bases not matched to a gene; V was cut back by 6 bases and J by 2 bases. Germline values: CDR1 LNHDA, CDR2 SQIVND (reference sequence). This CDR3 has 14 residues. In DNA, the CDR3 is TGTGCCAGTAGACCGCGACAGGGTCAAGAGACCCAGTACTTC. Translation: CASRPRQGQETQYF.

This clone was seen just once. This sequence joins TRBV2 and TRBJ2-1, with 9 bases aligning to TRBD2. The V gene end was trimmed by 8 bases and the J gene end by 6 bases; junction bases not matched to a gene: 11. Germline V gene lookup returns CDR1 SNHLY and CDR2 FYNNEI. CDR3 size: 15 residues. CDR3 sequence: CASGKEAGGANEQFF. DNA for the CDR3: TGTGCCAGCGGTAAGGAAGCGGGAGGCGCCAATGAGCAGTTCTTC.

The chain uses TRBV12-5 and TRBJ2-1; 8 bases are a match to TRBD1. CDR3 length: 14 residues. Trimming removed 3 bases from V and 8 bases from J; junction bases left unmatched: 6. Germline CDR1 is LGHNT and CDR2 is FRNRAP. CDR3 protein: CASGLGQGGDEQFF. The DNA of the CDR3 is TGTGCTAGTGGTTTAGGACAGGGAGGCGATGAGCAGTTCTTC.

CDR3 sequence (DNA): TGTGCCAGCAGTCCTGGGACAGGGTTGTCACCCCTCCACTTT. It codes for CASSPGTGLSPLHF. V is TRBV27 and J is TRBJ1-6; 9 bases are shared with TRBD1. Germline assignment: CDR1 MNHEY and CDR2 SMNVEV (reference sequence). The V and J ends lost 5 bases and 10 bases, in that order; junction bases with no gene match: 6. The CDR3 consists of 14 residues.

The chain combines TRBV11-2 with TRBJ2-3, with 16 bases that match TRBD2. Looked up from germline, CDR1 is SGHAT and CDR2 is FQNNGV. The CDR3 spans 17 residues. V dropped 5 bases and J dropped 4; count of bases not matched to a gene: 6. In DNA, the CDR3 is TGTGCCAGCAGCGCGGGGACTAGCGGGGGGGCCGCAGATACGCAGTATTTT. This codes for CASSAGTSGGAADTQYF. Drawing the rest from reference TRBV11-2 and TRBJ2-3, the complete variable domain is EAGVAQSPRYKIIEKRQSVAFWCNPISGHATLYWYQQILGQGPKLLIQFQNNGVVDDSQLPKDRFSAERLKGVDSTLKIQPAKLEDSAVYLCASSAGTSGGAADTQYFGPGTRLTVL.

V usage is TRBV19 and J usage is TRBJ1-1, with TRBD1 identical over 9 bases. The germline gives CDR1 LNHDA, CDR2 SQIVND (reference sequence). V lost 6 bases to trimming and J lost 1 base; unmatched junction nucleotides: 3. The CDR3 runs 14 residues. CDR3 region: CASRMGQGNTEAFF. The DNA for the CDR3 is TGTGCCAGTAGGATGGGACAGGGGAACACTGAAGCTTTCTTT.

J is TRBJ2-2 and V is TRBV2; 7 nucleotides agree with TRBD1. Germline CDR1 reads SNHLY; CDR2 reads FYNNEI. This CDR3 is 15 amino acids long. After removal of 5 bases from V and 4 bases from J, the junction contained 7 bases not matched to a gene. The CDR3 DNA reads TGTGCCAGCAGTCGGGACAGTTTTCCCACCGGGGAGCTGTTTTTT. It is translated as CASSRDSFPTGELFF.

The chain has TRBV6-5 and TRBJ2-5; D possibly corresponds to TRBD2 (5 bases). The CDR3 is 14 amino acids. Germline V gives CDR1 MNHEY, CDR2 SVGAGI. Trimming left V 0 bases short and J 3 bases short, with 8 bases between. The CDR3, as DNA: TGTGCCAGCAGTTACTCCAGGCGGGAAGAGACCCAGTACTTC. This codes for CASSYSRREETQYF.

The rearrangement links TRBV7-8 to TRBJ1-2; the D gene is possibly TRBD1 (6 bases). Germline V gene lookup returns CDR1 SGHVS and CDR2 FQNEAQ. Trimming took 4 bases from V and 6 from J, leaving 15 bases between them. CDR3 length: 14 amino acids. CDR3 DNA: TGTGCCAGCAGCTCGGTGCAGGGGATTCATGGCTACACCTTC. This translates into CASSSVQGIHGYTF. Full variable domain (outside the CDR3, taken from reference TRBV7-8 and TRBJ1-2): GAGVSQSPRYKVAKRGQDVALRCDPISGHVSLFWYQQALGQGPEFLTYFQNEAQLDKSGLPSDRFFAERPEGSVSTLKIQRTQQEDSAVYLCASSSVQGIHGYTFGSGTRLTVV.

This rearrangement joins TRBV21-1 to TRBJ1-1; no DNA check was done on the table's D call, TRBD1. TRBV21-1 is designated a pseudogene. The CDR3 length is 14 residues. This CDR3 is CASSKKWHPTEAFF. In nucleotides, the CDR3 is TGTGCCAGCAGCAAAAAGTGGCATCCCACTGAAGCTTTCTTT.

The chain couples TRBV6-1 to TRBJ2-3; tentatively, D is TRBD1 (5 bases). The CDR3 loop spans 16 amino acids. The germline V gene has CDR1 MNHNS and CDR2 SASEGT. Trimming stripped 4 bases from V and 2 bases from J, with 16 bases between. As DNA, the CDR3 is TGTGCCAGCAGTGCAAATGAACAGGCGCCCACAGATACGCAGTATTTT. It translates to CASSANEQAPTDTQYF.

The V and J genes are TRBV7-8 and TRBJ1-5; no reliable D call. V lost 6 bases, J lost 1 base, and 16 bases lay in between. CDR3 length: 16 residues. Germline CDR1 SGHVS, CDR2 FQNEAQ. CDR3 nucleotides: TGTGCCAGCAGACTAGGCAGTCAAGGGAGCAATCAGCCCCAGCATTTT. Translated, it gives CASRLGSQGSNQPQHF. The variable domain in full, completed from reference TRBV7-8 and TRBJ1-5, reads GAGVSQSPRYKVAKRGQDVALRCDPISGHVSLFWYQQALGQGPEFLTYFQNEAQLDKSGLPSDRFFAERPEGSVSTLKIQRTQQEDSAVYLCASRLGSQGSNQPQHFGDGTRLSIL.

DNA for the CDR3: TGTGCCAGCAGCTTAGTTCGGACATTGGAGACCCAGTACTTC. It yields the protein CASSLVRTLETQYF. The gene calls are TRBV7-6 and TRBJ2-5; D may be TRBD1 (5 bases). CDR1 and CDR2 (germline): SGHVS, FNYEAQ. Between the trimmed V and J ends, which lost 1 base and 5 bases, there was a span of 11 bases. CDR3 length: 14 residues.

This sequence joins TRBV27 and TRBJ1-1; 7 positions match TRBD1. The CDR3 contains 13 residues. Unmatched junction bases numbered 6, after V lost 6 bases and J lost 5 bases. Germline-derived CDR1 and CDR2 are MNHEY and SMNVEV (reference sequence). The CDR3 DNA reads TGTGCCAGCAGATCGACAGGGAATACTGAAGCTTTCTTT. This translates into CASRSTGNTEAFF.

V is TRBV4-1 and J is TRBJ2-7, with D perhaps matching TRBD2 (7 bases). Trimming pared 4 bases from V and 2 bases from J, leaving 9 bases between. CDR1 is MGHRA, CDR2 YSYEKL, per germline. This CDR3 comprises 13 residues. CDR3 DNA sequence: TGCGCCAGCAGCCTCGGGGGGCCCTACGAGCAGTACTTC. This codes for CASSLGGPYEQYF.

The CDR3 sequence: CASRINTQGREQYF. In DNA, the CDR3 is TGTGCCAGTCGAATAAATACCCAGGGGCGCGAGCAGTACTTC. The chain recombines TRBV2 with TRBJ2-7, with D possibly being TRBD1 (6 bases). V was trimmed by 9 bases and J by 6 bases, leaving 21 bases between them. Germline V CDR1 and CDR2: SNHLY, FYNNEI. The CDR3 is made up of 14 amino acids.

The chain joins TRBV19 to TRBJ2-7; 13 positions agree with TRBD2. The CDR3 contains 15 residues. V trimming: 6 bases; J trimming: 3 bases; junction bases outside the gene matches: 5. CDR1 is LNHDA, CDR2 SQIVND, per germline (reference sequence). The chain's CDR3 is CASRPGLAGHYEQYF. CDR3 DNA: TGTGCCAGTAGGCCGGGACTAGCGGGGCACTACGAGCAGTACTTC.

The V gene is TRBV18, the J gene TRBJ1-3; no clear D gene. Deletions cut 2 bases from V and 3 bases from J, with 14 bases between. This CDR3 spans 16 amino acids. The V gene's germline CDR1 is KGHSH and CDR2 LQKENI. The CDR3 loop reads CASSPLPDGVGNTIYF. Written as DNA, the CDR3 is TGTGCCAGCTCACCATTGCCGGACGGGGTTGGAAACACCATATATTTT.

The rearrangement uses TRBV18 and TRBJ2-2; D gene ambiguous. CDR1 KGHSH and CDR2 LQKENI come from the germline V gene. CDR3 size: 12 residues. The V gene lost 3 bases and the J gene lost 6 bases, with 5 bases spanning the gap. This chain's CDR3 is CASSPGPGELFF. DNA for the CDR3: TGTGCCAGCTCACCGGGCCCCGGGGAGCTGTTTTTT.

The chain joins TRBV21-1 to TRBJ1-6. TRBV21-1 is reported as a pseudogene. CDR3 length equals 15 residues. The CDR3 sequence: CASSARDFYNSPLHF. DNA of the CDR3: TGTGCCAGCAGCGCTCGGGACTTCTATAATTCACCCCTCCACTTT.

The chain has TRBV6-5 and TRBJ1-2; tentative D call: TRBD1 (5 bases). This CDR3 contains 15 residues. Germline V lookup: CDR1 MNHEY, CDR2 SVGAGI. Trimming took 2 bases from V and 7 from J, leaving 17 bases between them. CDR3 sequence (DNA): TGTGCCAGCAGTTACCGGCGTGTAGGGGTGCGTGGCTACACCTTC. Amino acids: CASSYRRVGVRGYTF.

The chain links TRBV11-3 to TRBJ1-1; a possible D gene is TRBD1 (6 bases). This CDR3 is 14 amino acids long. Trimming removed 5 bases from V and 1 base from J, with 11 bases in between. Germline V gene data show CDR1 as SGHNT and CDR2 as YENEEA. CDR3 in amino acids: CASSPDRQNTEAFF. CDR3 sequence (DNA): TGTGCCAGCAGCCCGGACAGACAGAACACTGAAGCTTTCTTT.